Detailed here is one TCR beta chain. The antigen remains unidentified. The data were produced by immunoSEQ multiplex PCR, yet TCRdb's version contains in-frame clones alone and is incomplete. The data hold under 3,000 clones, with 60% to 85% observed a single time. This specimen comes from a study of high-grade serous ovarian cancer treatment subgroups. Study overall: Each sample yielded on average 7,494 unique TCR beta rearrangements from approximately 15,000 reads. Study-wide results and caveats: Clonal relatedness tracked neoantigen level, and by trend copy number and mutation load. Repertoire similarity ranged roughly 0.095 to 0.79 between tumors of one patient.

Germline V gene lookup returns CDR1 WSHSY and CDR2 SAAADI. This CDR3 is built from 12 residues. V was clipped by 8 bases and J by 1 base, with 9 bases between them. Tumor samples were taken before definitive surgery or chemotherapy. Input material: tumor tissue. The chain carries TRBV10-2 and TRBJ2-7; D ambiguous. This sequence was found in a human donor with high-grade serous ovarian cancer. The CDR3 here is CASASGSYEQYF. CDR3 nucleotide sequence: TGCGCCAGCGCCTCAGGATCCTACGAGCAGTACTTC.